The 18 T cell receptor beta chains presented below share a single source sample, sequenced in a study of spatial heterogeneity in lung cancer. No cognate antigen is known for these TCRs. General study results and limits: The study found that expanded intratumoral alpha and beta TCR counts tracked tumor mutation counts.

The sample's time point: sample taken at primary tumor resection. TCRdb reanalysed the 5' RACE reads using MiXCR and keeps one entry per CDR3 protein. The data show fewer than 5,000 distinct CDR3 sequences, more than 7.5% seen once. Specimen: lung tumor tissue, collected at surgery. The receptors come from a male donor with early-stage non-small cell lung cancer.

This clonotype showed up many times. This chain uses TRBV10-1 with TRBJ2-3; tentatively, D is TRBD1 (6 bases). In germline, CDR1 is WNHNN, CDR2 SYGVQD (reference sequence). V was clipped by 4 bases and J by 3 bases, with 8 bases between them. The CDR3 covers 13 residues. The CDR3 sequence is CASSGTETDTQYF. In DNA form, the CDR3 reads TGCGCCAGCAGTGGGACAGAAACAGATACGCAGTATTTT.

As concerns this clonotype: A much larger clonotype is one base distant, so this may be a read error. The J gene is TRBJ2-5, the V gene TRBV28; 11 bases map to TRBD2. Germline-derived CDR1 and CDR2 are MDHEN and SYDVKM. J lost 4 bases, V lost 11 bases, and 9 bases had no gene match. The CDR3 sequence is 14 residues long. CDR3 in amino acids: CAWNSGRGRETQYF. The CDR3 nucleotides read TGTGCCTGGAATAGCGGGAGGGGTCGAGAGACCCAGTACTTC.

This clonotype is termed medium-sized. V gene TRBV20-1 combines with J gene TRBJ2-3; 8 bases are shared with TRBD2. Germline CDR1 DFQATT, CDR2 SNEGSKA (reference sequence). This CDR3 contains 16 residues. V dropped 5 bases and J dropped 6; count of bases not matched to a gene: 16. The CDR3 sequence: CSAPRVAGSGSDTQYF. CDR3 sequence (DNA): TGCAGTGCTCCAAGGGTAGCGGGATCGGGTTCGGATACGCAGTATTTT.

This clonotype was found many times. V gene TRBV20-1 combines with J gene TRBJ2-3; D is perhaps TRBD1 or TRBD2 (5 bases each). The CDR3 has 12 residues. Germline CDR1 and CDR2: DFQATT and SNEGSKA (reference sequence). Trimming removed 5 bases from V and 2 bases from J, with 8 bases in between. The CDR3 nucleotides are TGCAGTGCTGGGGGATTCACAGATACGCAGTATTTT. Amino acid sequence: CSAGGFTDTQYF.

This clonotype is deemed medium-sized. The V call is TRBV27, the J call TRBJ2-5; 9 bases are shared with TRBD2. Trimming removed 7 bases from V and 3 bases from J; junction bases left unmatched: 6. The CDR3 totals 14 residues. Germline V gene data show CDR1 as MNHEY and CDR2 as SMNVEV (reference sequence). CDR3 loop: CASTDSGSEETQYF. The DNA for the CDR3 is TGTGCCAGCACCGATAGCGGGAGCGAAGAGACCCAGTACTTC.

This sequence joins TRBV4-2 and TRBJ2-4; TRBD2 matches 11 bases. V lost 0 bases to trimming and J lost 10 bases; unmatched junction nucleotides: 5. Germline lookup yields CDR1 LGHNA and CDR2 YNFKEQ. There are 15 residues in the CDR3. DNA for the CDR3: TGTGCCAGCAGCCAAGACCGACTAGCGGGGACGATTCAGTACTTC. Encoded protein: CASSQDRLAGTIQYF.

This clonotype was picked up a small number of times. The chain combines TRBV7-2 with TRBJ2-2; TRBD1 matches at 9 bases. Losses at the gene ends were 5 bases for V and 6 bases for J; bases not matched to a gene: 4. This CDR3 spans 14 amino acids. The germline V gene encodes CDR1 SGHTA and CDR2 FQGNSA. CDR3 nucleotide sequence: TGTGCCAGCAGCAATCGACAGGGGGCCGGGGAGCTGTTTTTT. Translating it yields CASSNRQGAGELFF.

This clonotype was counted at least ten times. The V and J genes are TRBV19 and TRBJ2-5; a weak D match, TRBD1 (6 bases). This CDR3 contains 15 residues. Trimming left V 5 bases short and J 5 bases short, with 18 bases between. Looked up from germline, CDR1 is LNHDA and CDR2 is SQIVND (reference sequence). As DNA, the CDR3 is TGTGCCAGTAGTGCCCCCAGCAGGGGATGGGAGACCCAGTACTTC. It codes for CASSAPSRGWETQYF.

This clonotype was detected many times. The chain is built from TRBV7-9 and TRBJ1-3; possibly TRBD1 for D (5 bases). Per the germline V gene, CDR1 is SEHNR and CDR2 is FQNEAQ (reference sequence). This CDR3 has 15 amino acids. With 3 bases removed from V and 1 base from J, the gap between germline ends came to 10 bases. The CDR3 DNA is TGTGCCAGCAGCTTTGGCTCAGGGTCTGGAAACACCATATATTTT. It yields the protein CASSFGSGSGNTIYF. Based on the CDR3 plus reference TRBV7-9 and TRBJ1-3, the full variable domain is DTGVSQNPRHKITKRGQNVTFRCDPISEHNRLYWYRQTLGQGPEFLTYFQNEAQLEKSRLLSDRFSAERPKGSFSTLEIQRTEQGDSAMYLCASSFGSGSGNTIYFGEGSWLTVV.

Relative to its sample, this clonotype is medium-sized. This chain connects TRBV7-2 to TRBJ2-7; tentative D call: TRBD2 (6 bases). V was pared by 5 bases and J by 2 bases, with 13 bases between. Germline values: CDR1 SGHTA, CDR2 FQGNSA. CDR3 length: 14 amino acids. This chain's CDR3 is CASSPSGTAYEQYF. In DNA, the CDR3 is TGTGCCAGCAGCCCCTCCGGGACTGCCTACGAGCAGTACTTC.

This clonotype was detected many times. The chain recombines TRBV11-2 with TRBJ2-7; the match to TRBD2 covers 8 bases. Germline trimming cut 5 bases from V and 0 bases from J; bases unmatched to any gene: 9. This CDR3 is built from 16 residues. Germline lookup yields CDR1 SGHAT and CDR2 FQNNGV. For the CDR3, the DNA is TGTGCCAGCAGCCCTATATCTCGGGGGGGCTCCTACGAGCAGTACTTC. Translated: CASSPISRGGSYEQYF.

This clonotype came up a few times. CDR3 residues: CASSLSATDTQYF. Written as DNA, the CDR3 is TGTGCCAGCAGCTTGTCCGCTACCGATACGCAGTATTTT. The chain has TRBV11-3 and TRBJ2-3; D gene uncertain. The V and J ends lost 3 bases and 6 bases respectively, with 10 bases between them. Germline CDR1 reads SGHNT; CDR2 reads YENEEA. The CDR3 length is 13 residues.

In this sample, this clonotype turned up many times. J is TRBJ2-2 and V is TRBV10-2, with 7 bases that match TRBD1. From germline, CDR1 is WSHSY and CDR2 SAAADI. The CDR3 extends over 16 amino acids. V lost 2 bases and J lost 4; bases outside the gene matches: 7. The CDR3 sequence: CASSEGTGAGTGELFF. The CDR3 region has the DNA TGCGCCAGCAGTGAGGGCACAGGGGCGGGCACCGGGGAGCTGTTTTTT.

In its sample, this clonotype was seen many times. The chain is built from TRBV11-3 and TRBJ2-3; a possible D gene is TRBD1 (5 bases). CDR1 is SGHNT and CDR2 is YENEEA in the germline V gene. The CDR3 has 16 residues. Trimming cost V 1 base and J 3 bases, with 14 bases left between them. CDR3 nucleotides: TGTGCCAGCAGCTTAGGACAGAGTCTCGAGACAGATACGCAGTATTTT. Translated: CASSLGQSLETDTQYF.

The chain couples TRBV5-1 to TRBJ1-1, with D possibly matching TRBD1 (6 bases). Germline V CDR1 and CDR2: SGHRS, YFSETQ. The CDR3 extends over 15 amino acids. V lost 2 bases, J lost 1 base, and 12 bases lay in between. The CDR3 is CASSLLQGGNTEAFF. CDR3 in DNA: TGCGCCAGCAGCTTACTACAGGGCGGGAACACTGAAGCTTTCTTT.

Judged by abundance, this clonotype is medium-sized. This chain joins TRBV11-1 and TRBJ1-2; D is perhaps TRBD1 (5 bases). Deletions cut 5 bases from V and 2 bases from J, with 9 bases between. The CDR3 length is 13 residues. The germline V gene encodes CDR1 SGHAT and CDR2 FQDESV (reference sequence). In nucleotides, the CDR3 is TGTGCCAGCAGCGTGGGGCTCAACTATGGCTACACCTTC. Encoded protein: CASSVGLNYGYTF.

The sample holds many counts of this clonotype. The chain has TRBV5-1 and TRBJ2-7; D remains unclear. CDR3 length: 15 amino acids. Germline V gene data show CDR1 as SGHRS and CDR2 as YFSETQ. The V end lost 1 base, the J end lost 3 bases, and 14 bases lay between the germline ends. This CDR3 is CASSLPGMGIYEQYF. The CDR3 DNA follows: TGCGCCAGCAGCTTGCCTGGAATGGGTATCTACGAGCAGTACTTC. The full variable domain, in which reference TRBV5-1 and TRBJ2-7 provide the parts outside the CDR3, is KAGVTQTPRYLIKTRGQQVTLSCSPISGHRSVSWYQQTPGQGLQFLFEYFSETQRNKGNFPGRFSGRQFSNSRSEMNVSTLELGDSALYLCASSLPGMGIYEQYFGPGTRLTVT.

This clonotype was detected ten times or more. This rearrangement joins TRBV2 to TRBJ2-5, with D hard to call. Trimming took 4 bases from V and 2 from J, leaving 11 bases between them. CDR3 length: 14 amino acids. The germline V gene encodes CDR1 SNHLY and CDR2 FYNNEI. CDR3 loop: CASSVRQQQETQYF. DNA for the CDR3: TGTGCCAGCAGTGTCCGCCAGCAACAAGAGACCCAGTACTTC.